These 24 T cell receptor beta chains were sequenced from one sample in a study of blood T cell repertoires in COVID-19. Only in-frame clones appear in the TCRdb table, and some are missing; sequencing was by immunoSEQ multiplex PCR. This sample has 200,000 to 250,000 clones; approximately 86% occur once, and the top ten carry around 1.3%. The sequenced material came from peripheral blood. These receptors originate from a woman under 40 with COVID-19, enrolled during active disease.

Written as DNA, the CDR3 is TGTGCCAGCAGTCGAAAACTCTCTGGAAACACCATATATTTT. Protein product: CASSRKLSGNTIYF. The chain joins TRBV3-1 (or the pseudogene TRBV3-2) to TRBJ1-3; D is uncertain. The CDR3 runs to 14 residues. Germline V gene sequence: CDR1 LGHDT, CDR2 YNNKEL (reference sequence). V gave up 6 bases and J gave up 0 bases, with 9 bases separating them.

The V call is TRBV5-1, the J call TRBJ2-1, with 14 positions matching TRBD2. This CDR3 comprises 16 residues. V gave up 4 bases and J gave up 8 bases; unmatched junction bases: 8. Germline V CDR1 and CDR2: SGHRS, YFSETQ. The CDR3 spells CASSRTSGGPRDEQFF. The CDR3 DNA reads TGCGCCAGCAGCCGGACTAGCGGGGGGCCTCGGGATGAGCAGTTCTTC.

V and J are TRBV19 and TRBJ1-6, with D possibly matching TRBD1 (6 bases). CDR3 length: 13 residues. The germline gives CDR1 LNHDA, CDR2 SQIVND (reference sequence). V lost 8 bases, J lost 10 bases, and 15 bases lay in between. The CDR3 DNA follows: TGTGCCAGTGGACCGCAGACAGGCTCACCCCTCCACTTT. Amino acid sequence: CASGPQTGSPLHF. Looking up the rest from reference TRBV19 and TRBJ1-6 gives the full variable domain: DGGITQSPKYLFRKEGQNVTLSCEQNLNHDAMYWYRQDPGQGLRLIYYSQIVNDFQKGDIAEGYSVSREKKESFPLTVTSAQKNPTAFYLCASGPQTGSPLHFGNGTRLTVT.

CDR3 coding DNA: TGTGCCAGCAGCCCGGGACAGGGCGTTCAGCCCCAGCATTTT. This encodes CASSPGQGVQPQHF. The chain joins TRBV9 to TRBJ1-5, with TRBD1 matching 9 bases. V lost 4 bases to trimming and J lost 6 bases; unmatched junction nucleotides: 5. The V gene's germline CDR1 is SGDLS and CDR2 YYNGEE. The length of the CDR3 is 14 residues. Full variable domain (outside the CDR3, taken from reference TRBV9 and TRBJ1-5): DSGVTQTPKHLITATGQRVTLRCSPRSGDLSVYWYQQSLDQGLQFLIQYYNGEERAKGNILERFSAQQFPDLHSELNLSSLELGDSALYFCASSPGQGVQPQHFGDGTRLSIL.

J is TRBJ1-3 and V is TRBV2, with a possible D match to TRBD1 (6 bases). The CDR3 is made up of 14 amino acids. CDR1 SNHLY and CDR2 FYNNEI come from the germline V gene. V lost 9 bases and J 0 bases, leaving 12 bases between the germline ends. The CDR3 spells CARKTGLSGNTIYF. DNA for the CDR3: TGTGCCAGGAAGACAGGCCTCTCTGGAAACACCATATATTTT.

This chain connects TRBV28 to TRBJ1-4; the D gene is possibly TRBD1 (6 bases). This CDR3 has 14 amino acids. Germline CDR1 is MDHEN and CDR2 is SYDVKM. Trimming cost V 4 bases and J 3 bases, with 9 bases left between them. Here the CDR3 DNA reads TGTGCCAGCAGTTCAGGGGAGCCTAATGAAAAACTGTTTTTT. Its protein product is CASSSGEPNEKLFF.

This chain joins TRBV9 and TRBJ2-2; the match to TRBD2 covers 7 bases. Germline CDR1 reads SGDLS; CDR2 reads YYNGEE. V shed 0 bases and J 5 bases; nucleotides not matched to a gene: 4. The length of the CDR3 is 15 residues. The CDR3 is CASSVAGGSTGELFF. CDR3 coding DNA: TGTGCCAGCAGCGTAGCCGGGGGGAGTACCGGGGAGCTGTTTTTT.

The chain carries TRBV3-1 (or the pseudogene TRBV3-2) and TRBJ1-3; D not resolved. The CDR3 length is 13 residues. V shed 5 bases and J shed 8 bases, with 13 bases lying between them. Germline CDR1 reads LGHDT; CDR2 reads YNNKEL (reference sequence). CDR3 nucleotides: TGTGCCAGCAGCTGGAGGTTCCAAGACACCATATATTTT. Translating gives CASSWRFQDTIYF.

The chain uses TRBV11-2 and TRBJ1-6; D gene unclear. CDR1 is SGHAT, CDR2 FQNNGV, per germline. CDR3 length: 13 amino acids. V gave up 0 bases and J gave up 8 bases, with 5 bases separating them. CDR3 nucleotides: TGTGCCAGCAGCTTAGATGGAGATTCACCCCTCCACTTT. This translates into CASSLDGDSPLHF.

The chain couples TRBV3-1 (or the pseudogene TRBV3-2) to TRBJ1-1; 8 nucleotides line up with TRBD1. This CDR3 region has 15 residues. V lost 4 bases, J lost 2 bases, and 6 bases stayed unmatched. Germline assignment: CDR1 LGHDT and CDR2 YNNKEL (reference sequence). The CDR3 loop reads CASSRNRGSNTEAFF. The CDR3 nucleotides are TGTGCCAGCAGCCGCAACAGGGGGAGCAACACTGAAGCTTTCTTT.

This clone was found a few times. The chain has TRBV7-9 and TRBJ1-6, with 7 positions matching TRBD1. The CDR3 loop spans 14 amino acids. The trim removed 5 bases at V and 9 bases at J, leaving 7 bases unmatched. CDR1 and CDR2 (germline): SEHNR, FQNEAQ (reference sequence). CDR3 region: CASSMTGFSSPLHF. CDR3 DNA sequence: TGTGCCAGCAGCATGACAGGGTTTTCTTCACCCCTCCACTTT. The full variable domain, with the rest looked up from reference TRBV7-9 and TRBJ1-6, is DTGVSQNPRHKITKRGQNVTFRCDPISEHNRLYWYRQTLGQGPEFLTYFQNEAQLEKSRLLSDRFSAERPKGSFSTLEIQRTEQGDSAMYLCASSMTGFSSPLHFGNGTRLTVT.

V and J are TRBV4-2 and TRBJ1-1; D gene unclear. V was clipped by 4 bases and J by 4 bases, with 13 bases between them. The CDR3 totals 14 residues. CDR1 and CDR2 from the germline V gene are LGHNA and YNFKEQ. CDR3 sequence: CASSPRSGGTEAFF. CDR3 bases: TGTGCCAGCAGCCCCAGGAGCGGCGGCACTGAAGCTTTCTTT.

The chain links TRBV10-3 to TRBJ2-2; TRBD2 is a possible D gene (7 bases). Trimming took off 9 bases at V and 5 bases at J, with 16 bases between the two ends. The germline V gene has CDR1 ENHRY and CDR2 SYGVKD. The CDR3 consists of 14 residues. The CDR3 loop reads CAIPHGGQTGELFF. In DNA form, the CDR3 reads TGTGCCATTCCCCACGGGGGGCAGACCGGGGAGCTGTTTTTT.

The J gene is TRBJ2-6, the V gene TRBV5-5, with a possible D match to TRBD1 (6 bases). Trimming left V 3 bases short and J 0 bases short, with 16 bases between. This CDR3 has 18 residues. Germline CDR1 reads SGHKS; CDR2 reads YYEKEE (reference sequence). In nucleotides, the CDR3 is TGTGCCAGCAGCTCAAGAGGGGGAATACACTCTGGGGCCAACGTCCTGACTTTC. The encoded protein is CASSSRGGIHSGANVLTF. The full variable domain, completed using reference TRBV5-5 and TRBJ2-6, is DAGVTQSPTHLIKTRGQQVTLRCSPISGHKSVSWYQQVLGQGPQFIFQYYEKEERGRGNFPDRFSARQFPNYSSELNVNALLLGDSALYLCASSSRGGIHSGANVLTFGAGSRLTVL.

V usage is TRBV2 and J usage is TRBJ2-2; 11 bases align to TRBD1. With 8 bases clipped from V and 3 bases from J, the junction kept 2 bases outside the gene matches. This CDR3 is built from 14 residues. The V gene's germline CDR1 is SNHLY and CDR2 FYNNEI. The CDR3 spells CASEGQGDTGELFF. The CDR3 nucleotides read TGTGCCAGCGAGGGACAGGGGGACACCGGGGAGCTGTTTTTT.

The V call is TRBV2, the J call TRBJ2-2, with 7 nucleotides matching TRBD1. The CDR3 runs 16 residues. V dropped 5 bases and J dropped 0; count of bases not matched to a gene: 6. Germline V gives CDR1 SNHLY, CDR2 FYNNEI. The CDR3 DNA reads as TGTGCCAGCAGTCTCGACAGGGCCACGAACACCGGGGAGCTGTTTTTT. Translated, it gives CASSLDRATNTGELFF.

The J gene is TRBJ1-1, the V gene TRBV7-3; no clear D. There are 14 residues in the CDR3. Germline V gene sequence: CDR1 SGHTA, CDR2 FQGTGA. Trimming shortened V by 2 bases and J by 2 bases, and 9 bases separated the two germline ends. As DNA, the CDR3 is TGTGCCAGCAGCTTAGCCGACACTAACACTGAAGCTTTCTTT. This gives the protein CASSLADTNTEAFF.

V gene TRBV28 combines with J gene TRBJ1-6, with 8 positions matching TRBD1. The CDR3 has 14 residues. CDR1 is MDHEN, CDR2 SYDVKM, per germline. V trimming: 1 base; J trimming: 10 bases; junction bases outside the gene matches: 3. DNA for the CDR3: TGTGCCAGCAGTTTATTTACAGGGGGATCACCCCTCCACTTT. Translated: CASSLFTGGSPLHF. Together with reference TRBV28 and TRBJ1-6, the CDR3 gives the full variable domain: DVKVTQSSRYLVKRTGEKVFLECVQDMDHENMFWYRQDPGLGLRLIYFSYDVKMKEKGDIPEGYSVSREKKERFSLILESASTNQTSMYLCASSLFTGGSPLHFGNGTRLTVT.

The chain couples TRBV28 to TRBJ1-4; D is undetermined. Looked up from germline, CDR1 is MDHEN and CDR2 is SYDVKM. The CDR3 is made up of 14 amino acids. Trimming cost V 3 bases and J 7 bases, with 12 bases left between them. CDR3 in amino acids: CASSFVGSAEKLFF. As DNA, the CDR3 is TGTGCCAGCAGTTTCGTCGGGTCGGCTGAAAAACTGTTTTTT.

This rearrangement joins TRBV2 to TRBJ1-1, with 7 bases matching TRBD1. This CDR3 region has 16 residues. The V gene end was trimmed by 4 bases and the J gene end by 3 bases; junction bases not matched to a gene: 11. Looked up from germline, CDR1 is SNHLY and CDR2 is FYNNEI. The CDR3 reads CASSGGTEGLDTEAFF. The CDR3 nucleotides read TGTGCCAGCAGTGGGGGGACAGAAGGACTCGACACTGAAGCTTTCTTT. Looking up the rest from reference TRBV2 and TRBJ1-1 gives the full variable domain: EPEVTQTPSHQVTQMGQEVILRCVPISNHLYFYWYRQILGQKVEFLVSFYNNEISEKSEIFDDQFSVERPDGSNFTLKIRSTKLEDSAMYFCASSGGTEGLDTEAFFGQGTRLTVV.

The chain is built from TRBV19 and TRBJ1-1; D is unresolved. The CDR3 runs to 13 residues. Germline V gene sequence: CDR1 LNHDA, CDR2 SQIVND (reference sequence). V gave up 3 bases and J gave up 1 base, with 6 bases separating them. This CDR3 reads CASSIGPNTEAFF. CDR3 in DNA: TGTGCCAGTAGTATTGGGCCGAACACTGAAGCTTTCTTT.

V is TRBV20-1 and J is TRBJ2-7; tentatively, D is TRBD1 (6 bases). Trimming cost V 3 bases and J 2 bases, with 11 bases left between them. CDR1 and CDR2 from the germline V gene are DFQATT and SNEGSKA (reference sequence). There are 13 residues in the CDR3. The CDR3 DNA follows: TGCAGTGCTAGTGGGGGCACCGCCTACGAGCAGTACTTC. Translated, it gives CSASGGTAYEQYF.

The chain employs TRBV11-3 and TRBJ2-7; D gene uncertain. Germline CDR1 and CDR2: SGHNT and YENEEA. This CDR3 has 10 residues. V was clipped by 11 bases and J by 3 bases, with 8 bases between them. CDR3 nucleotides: TGTGCCCGCCAGGACTACGAGCAGTACTTC. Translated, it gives CARQDYEQYF.

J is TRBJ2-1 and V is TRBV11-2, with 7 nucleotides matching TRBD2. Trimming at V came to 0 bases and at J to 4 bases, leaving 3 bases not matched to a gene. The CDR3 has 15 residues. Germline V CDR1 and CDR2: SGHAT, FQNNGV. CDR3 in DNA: TGTGCCAGCAGCTTAGACCCTAGCGGATACAATGAGCAGTTCTTC. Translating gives CASSLDPSGYNEQFF.